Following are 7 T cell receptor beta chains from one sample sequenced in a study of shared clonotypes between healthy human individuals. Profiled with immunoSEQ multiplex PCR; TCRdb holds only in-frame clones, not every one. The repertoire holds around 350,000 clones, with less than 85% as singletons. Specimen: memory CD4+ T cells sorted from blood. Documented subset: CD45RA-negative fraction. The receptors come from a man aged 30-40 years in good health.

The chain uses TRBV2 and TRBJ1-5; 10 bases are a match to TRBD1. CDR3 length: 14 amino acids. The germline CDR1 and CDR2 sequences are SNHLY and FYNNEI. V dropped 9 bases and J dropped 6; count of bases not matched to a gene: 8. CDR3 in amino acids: CASTGTGAIQPQHF. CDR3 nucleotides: TGTGCCAGTACCGGGACAGGGGCGATTCAGCCCCAGCATTTT.

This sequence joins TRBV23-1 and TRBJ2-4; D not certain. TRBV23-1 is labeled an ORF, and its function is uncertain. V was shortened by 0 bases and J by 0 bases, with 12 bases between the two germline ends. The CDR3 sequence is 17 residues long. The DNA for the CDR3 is TGCGCCAGCAGTCAATCGTTGAGGCACCTAGCCAAAAACATTCAGTACTTC. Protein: CASSQSLRHLAKNIQYF.

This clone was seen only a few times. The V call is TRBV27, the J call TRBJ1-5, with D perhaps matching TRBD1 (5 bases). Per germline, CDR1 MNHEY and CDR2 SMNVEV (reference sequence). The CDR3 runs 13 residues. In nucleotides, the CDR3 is TGTACCTCCCGATCGGGGCTCAATCAGCCCCAGCATTTT. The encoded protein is CTSRSGLNQPQHF.

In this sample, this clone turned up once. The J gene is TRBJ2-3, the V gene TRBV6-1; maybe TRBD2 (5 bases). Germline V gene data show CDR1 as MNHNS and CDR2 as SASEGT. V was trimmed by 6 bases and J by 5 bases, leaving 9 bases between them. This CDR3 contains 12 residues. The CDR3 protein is CASSAEGDTQYF. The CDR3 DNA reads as TGTGCCAGCAGCGCCGAGGGAGATACGCAGTATTTT.

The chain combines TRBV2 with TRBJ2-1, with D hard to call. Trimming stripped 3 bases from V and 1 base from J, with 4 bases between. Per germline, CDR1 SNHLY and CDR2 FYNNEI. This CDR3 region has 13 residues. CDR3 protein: CASSERSYNEQFF. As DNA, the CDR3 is TGTGCCAGCAGTGAGAGGTCCTACAATGAGCAGTTCTTC. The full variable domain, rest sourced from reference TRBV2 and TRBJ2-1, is EPEVTQTPSHQVTQMGQEVILRCVPISNHLYFYWYRQILGQKVEFLVSFYNNEISEKSEIFDDQFSVERPDGSNFTLKIRSTKLEDSAMYFCASSERSYNEQFFGPGTRLTVL.

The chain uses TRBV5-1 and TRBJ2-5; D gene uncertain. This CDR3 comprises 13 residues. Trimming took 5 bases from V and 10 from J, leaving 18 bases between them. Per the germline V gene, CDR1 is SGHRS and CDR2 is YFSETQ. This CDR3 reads CASSLSYGGNQYF. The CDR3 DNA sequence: TGCGCCAGCAGTTTATCCTACGGTGGGAACCAGTACTTC.

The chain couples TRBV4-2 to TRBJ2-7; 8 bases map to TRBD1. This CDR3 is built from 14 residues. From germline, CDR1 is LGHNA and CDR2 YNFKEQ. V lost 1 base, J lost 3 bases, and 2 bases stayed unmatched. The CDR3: CASSQGDRFYEQYF. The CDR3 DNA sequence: TGTGCCAGCAGCCAAGGGGACAGGTTCTACGAGCAGTACTTC.